These 12 T cell receptor beta chains originate from one sample sequenced in a study of CD8 T cells in ankylosing spondylitis. One entry per CDR3 protein results from TCRdb running MiXCR on the 5' RACE reads. The table shows 100,000 or so distinct CDR3 sequences, with about 9% occurring only once. What these receptors recognize is not known. Overall study results and limits: For ankylosing spondylitis blood, a TCR beta motif of 7 to 9 highly homologous variants appeared characteristic.

Sequenced sample: blood, either unsorted or a sorted T cell fraction (not recorded which). Every receptor here comes from a male donor with ankylosing spondylitis.

This clonotype was observed a handful of times. The DNA for the CDR3 is TGTGCCAGCAGCTTAAGCAGGGGGCTATACACCGGGGAGCTGTTTTTT. Protein sequence: CASSLSRGLYTGELFF. The chain links TRBV7-9 to TRBJ2-2; 8 bases are a match to TRBD1. Germline V gene data show CDR1 as SEHNR and CDR2 as FQNEAQ (reference sequence). The CDR3 loop spans 16 amino acids. With V trimmed by 2 bases and J by 3 bases, 5 bases remained unmatched.

This clonotype was observed at least ten times. The chain employs TRBV14 and TRBJ1-2; TRBD1 might be the D (5 bases). Germline CDR1 is SGHDN and CDR2 is FVKESK. V lost 4 bases and J 4 bases, leaving 16 bases between the germline ends. The CDR3 contains 15 residues. The CDR3 here is CASSLTGGTGYGYTF. CDR3 sequence (DNA): TGTGCCAGCAGCCTCACGGGGGGAACGGGCTATGGCTACACCTTC.

This chain connects TRBV4-1 to TRBJ1-2; D is ambiguous. The CDR3 is 15 residues long. V was trimmed by 1 base and J by 2 bases, leaving 11 bases between them. Germline V lookup: CDR1 MGHRA, CDR2 YSYEKL. CDR3 protein: CASSQVLEANYGYTF. In DNA form, the CDR3 reads TGCGCCAGCAGCCAAGTTTTAGAAGCGAACTATGGCTACACCTTC.

This clonotype has ten or more counts. The chain couples TRBV7-9 to TRBJ2-7; unclear D gene. This CDR3 region has 14 residues. V gave up 7 bases and J gave up 3 bases, with 16 bases separating them. Germline V gene sequence: CDR1 SEHNR, CDR2 FQNEAQ (reference sequence). The CDR3 region is CASTKSPSFYEQYF. The CDR3 coding sequence is TGTGCCAGCACCAAATCACCGAGTTTCTACGAGCAGTACTTC.

There are a few counts of this clonotype. This chain links TRBV3-1 with TRBJ2-1; TRBD2 matches at 8 bases. Germline V lookup: CDR1 LGHDT, CDR2 YNNKEL (reference sequence). CDR3 length equals 17 residues. Germline trimming cut 4 bases from V and 0 bases from J; bases unmatched to any gene: 8. The chain's CDR3 is CASSPLTSGSSYNEQFF. CDR3 in DNA: TGTGCCAGCAGCCCCCTTACGAGCGGGAGCTCCTACAATGAGCAGTTCTTC.

The chain combines TRBV30 with TRBJ2-1; 7 bases map to TRBD2. Germline CDR1 reads GTSNPN; CDR2 reads SVGIG (reference sequence). The CDR3 is 13 amino acids. Unmatched junction bases numbered 6, after V lost 3 bases and J lost 7 bases. CDR3 in amino acids: CAWSPGGFNEQFF. CDR3 in DNA: TGTGCCTGGAGCCCGGGAGGTTTTAATGAGCAGTTCTTC.

The V and J genes are TRBV3-1 and TRBJ1-2; D call uncertain. Germline assignment: CDR1 LGHDT and CDR2 YNNKEL (reference sequence). Trimming removed 1 base from V and 5 bases from J, with 11 bases in between. The CDR3 is 14 amino acids. CDR3 sequence reads: CASSQGGSSYGYTF. The CDR3 bases are TGTGCCAGCAGCCAAGGAGGCAGTTCGTATGGCTACACCTTC. The variable domain in full, with the rest retrieved from reference TRBV3-1 and TRBJ1-2, is DTAVSQTPKYLVTQMGNDKSIKCEQNLGHDTMYWYKQDSKKFLKIMFSYNNKELIINETVPNRFSPKSPDKAHLNLHINSLELGDSAVYFCASSQGGSSYGYTFGSGTRLTVV.

This chain links TRBV11-1 with TRBJ2-6, with D possibly being TRBD2 (7 bases). The CDR3 is made up of 16 amino acids. Germline values: CDR1 SGHAT, CDR2 FQDESV (reference sequence). Trimming left V 5 bases short and J 4 bases short, with 15 bases between. The CDR3 nucleotides are TGTGCCAGCAGCCCATGGGGGGGCTACGGGGCCAACGTCCTGACTTTC. This codes for CASSPWGGYGANVLTF.

This clonotype was seen repeatedly, ten times or more. A read error may account for a junction end that differs from germline. V is TRBV27 and J is TRBJ2-1; weak D call: TRBD2 (6 bases). Germline-derived CDR1 and CDR2 are MNHEY and SMNVEV (reference sequence). This CDR3 has 11 residues. CDR3: CASSLGGDQIF. CDR3 bases: TGTGCCAGCAGTTTAGGAGGGGACCAAATCTTC.

This clonotype was detected ten times or more. The genes are TRBV11-2 and TRBJ2-3; D may be TRBD2 (5 bases). Germline V gene data show CDR1 as SGHAT and CDR2 as FQNNGV. The V end lost 1 base, the J end lost 5 bases, and 13 bases lay between the germline ends. The CDR3 is 15 amino acids. Here the CDR3 reads CASSLVGLAGDTQYF. The DNA for the CDR3 is TGTGCCAGCAGCTTAGTGGGGTTGGCGGGAGATACGCAGTATTTT.

The V call is TRBV11-2, the J call TRBJ1-3, with 7 bases fitting TRBD1. The CDR3 is 18 residues long. CDR1 SGHAT and CDR2 FQNNGV come from the germline V gene. Losses at the gene ends were 5 bases for V and 0 bases for J; bases not matched to a gene: 13. The DNA of the CDR3 is TGTGCCAGCAGCATAAACCCGACAGGGCAACACTCTGGAAACACCATATATTTT. Its translation: CASSINPTGQHSGNTIYF.

This clonotype was seen repeatedly, ten times or more. The chain recombines TRBV18 with TRBJ2-1; 9 bases map to TRBD1. Losses at the gene ends were 0 bases for V and 6 bases for J; bases not matched to a gene: 6. Per the germline V gene, CDR1 is KGHSH and CDR2 is LQKENI. The CDR3 extends over 16 amino acids. In nucleotides, the CDR3 is TGTGCCAGCTCACCACCGACAGGGGGATTACTCAATGAGCAGTTCTTC. Translation: CASSPPTGGLLNEQFF.